Listed below are T cell receptor beta chains from one sample, sequenced in a study of T cell changes during pregnancy in multiple sclerosis. Using immunoSEQ multiplex PCR, the repertoire was profiled, and TCRdb retains in-frame clones only, with some absent. The table lists over 35,000 clones, roughly nine tenths of them singletons. The material was CD4+ T cells from peripheral blood mononuclear cells, obtained after pregnancy. Receptors originate from a female donor with multiple sclerosis, enrolled in a pregnancy study. CDR3s leave out the opening cysteine and the closing phenylalanine or tryptophan.

>TRBV7-3|TRBJ2-5
ASSSTGWGETQY
>TRBV5-6|TRBJ1-6
ASSLWGRGNSPLH
>TRBV28|TRBJ1-2
ATAAGDYGYT
>TRBV5-1|TRBJ1-6
ASSWGTGTLDSPLH
>TRBV5-6|TRBJ1-2
ASSLNLAGYGYT
>TRBV28|TRBJ1-6
ATSRDSNSPLH
>TRBV10-3|TRBJ1-5
AISASTGSNQPQH
>TRBV7-3|TRBJ1-1
ASNSGQGMNTEAF
>TRBV15|TRBJ1-6
ATSSPGTLNSPLH
>TRBV28|TRBJ1-5
ASGRGGQPQH
>TRBV6-5|TRBJ1-2
ASRLTGDWNYGYT
>TRBV9|TRBJ2-1
ASSVGAGTDYNEQF